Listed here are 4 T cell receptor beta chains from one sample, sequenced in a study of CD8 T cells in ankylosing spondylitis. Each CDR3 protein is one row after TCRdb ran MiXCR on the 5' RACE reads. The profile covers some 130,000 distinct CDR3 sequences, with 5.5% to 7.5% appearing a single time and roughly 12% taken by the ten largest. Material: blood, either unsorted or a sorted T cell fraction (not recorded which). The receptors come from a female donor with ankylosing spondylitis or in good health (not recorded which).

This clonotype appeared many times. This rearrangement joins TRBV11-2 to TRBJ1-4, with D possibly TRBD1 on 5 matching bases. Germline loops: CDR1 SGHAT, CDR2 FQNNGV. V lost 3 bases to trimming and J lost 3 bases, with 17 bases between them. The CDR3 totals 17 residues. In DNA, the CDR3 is TGTGCCAGCAGCTTGGGGCCGGGGCGGGGCCCTAATGAAAAACTGTTTTTT. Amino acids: CASSLGPGRGPNEKLFF.

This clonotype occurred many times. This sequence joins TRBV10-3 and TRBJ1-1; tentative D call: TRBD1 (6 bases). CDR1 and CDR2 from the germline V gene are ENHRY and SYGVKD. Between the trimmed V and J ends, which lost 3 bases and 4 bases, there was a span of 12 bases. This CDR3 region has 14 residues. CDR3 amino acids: CAISDPGESTEAFF. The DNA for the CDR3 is TGTGCCATCAGTGACCCAGGGGAGAGCACTGAAGCTTTCTTT.

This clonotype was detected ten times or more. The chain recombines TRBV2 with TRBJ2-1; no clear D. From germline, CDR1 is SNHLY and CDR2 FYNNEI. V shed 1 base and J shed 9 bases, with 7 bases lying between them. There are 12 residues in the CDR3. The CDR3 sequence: CASSEEGGEQFF. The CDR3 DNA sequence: TGTGCCAGCAGTGAAGAGGGTGGTGAGCAGTTCTTC.

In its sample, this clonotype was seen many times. The CDR3 protein is CSARSRTKVSDTQYF. The CDR3 region has the DNA TGCAGTGCCAGGTCCCGGACTAAGGTGTCAGATACGCAGTATTTT. This chain uses TRBV20-1 with TRBJ2-3; D may be TRBD2 (6 bases). The CDR3 is 15 amino acids. CDR1 and CDR2 (germline): DFQATT, SNEGSKA (reference sequence). V was cut by 6 bases and J by 4 bases, with 20 bases left in between.